A single sample gave rise to the 20 T cell receptor beta chains below, sequenced in a study of Graves' ophthalmopathy and Graves' hyperthyroidism. Beta-chain TCR CDR3 regions were amplified from RNA transcripts. The workflow started with a first-round RT-PCR run with HTBI primers and then moved on to a second-round multiplex PCR. MiXCR was run by TCRdb on the multiplex PCR reads, yielding one entry per CDR3 protein. The sample carries just over 600,000 distinct CDR3 sequences, approximately 21% recorded once. The sequencing input was peripheral blood. The receptors originated from a young woman with stable Graves' hyperthyroidism. Some clones in this sample may be carry-over from other donors' samples.

This clonotype was counted at least ten times. This CDR3 reads CASSFFSVAKETQYF. CDR3 sequence (DNA): TGTGCCAGCAGCTTCTTCTCCGTAGCAAAAGAGACCCAGTACTTC. The V and J genes are TRBV11-2 and TRBJ2-5; D not certain. There are 15 residues in the CDR3. Germline V CDR1 and CDR2: SGHAT, FQNNGV. V lost 3 bases and J 3 bases, leaving 14 bases between the germline ends. The full variable domain, rest sourced from reference TRBV11-2 and TRBJ2-5, is EAGVAQSPRYKIIEKRQSVAFWCNPISGHATLYWYQQILGQGPKLLIQFQNNGVVDDSQLPKDRFSAERLKGVDSTLKIQPAKLEDSAVYLCASSFFSVAKETQYFGPGTRLLVL.

This clonotype was counted many times. At one end the junction does not follow the germline gene, possibly because of a read error. The chain employs TRBV12-3 or TRBV12-4 and TRBJ2-7; D is uncertain. The CDR3 covers 13 residues. DNA for the CDR3: TGTGCCAGCAGTTTCGGACCAGGCTACGAGCAGCACTTC. Residues: CASSFGPGYEQHF.

Ten or more counts support this clonotype. The chain links TRBV30 to TRBJ1-6, with 7 nucleotides matching TRBD1. There are 13 residues in the CDR3. V was clipped by 3 bases and J by 13 bases; unmatched bases: 9. Germline V gene sequence: CDR1 GTSNPN, CDR2 SVGIG (reference sequence). The CDR3 DNA sequence: TGTGCCTGGAGCGGGACAGATCTTTCGCCCCTCCACTTT. This encodes CAWSGTDLSPLHF.

This clonotype was detected ten times or more. The chain joins TRBV4-1 to TRBJ1-2; D gene ambiguous. Between the trimmed V and J ends, which lost 5 bases and 0 bases, there was a span of 13 bases. The CDR3 runs to 15 residues. Germline V gene data show CDR1 as MGHRA and CDR2 as YSYEKL. The CDR3 reads CASSDSPRANYGYTF. CDR3 DNA sequence: TGCGCCAGCAGCGACTCTCCCAGAGCTAACTATGGCTACACCTTC.

There are many counts of this clonotype. V and J are TRBV12-3 or TRBV12-4 and TRBJ1-5; D is undetermined. Trimming left V 4 bases short and J 3 bases short, with 10 bases between. There are 14 residues in the CDR3. The CDR3 DNA is TGTGCCAGCAGTTCTGGACGGAACAATCAGCCCCAGCATTTT. This codes for CASSSGRNNQPQHF.

This chain joins TRBV28 and TRBJ2-5; possibly TRBD2 for D (7 bases). Trimming left V 2 bases short and J 3 bases short, with 13 bases between. CDR3 length equals 15 residues. Germline CDR1 and CDR2: MDHEN and SYDVKM. CDR3 nucleotides: TGTGCCAGCAGTTTAGGCGGGGGCACTAAAGAGACCCAGTACTTC. Translation gives CASSLGGGTKETQYF.

At least ten counts were recorded for this clonotype. The V gene is TRBV12-3 or TRBV12-4, the J gene TRBJ1-1; D remains unclear. The CDR3 runs 13 residues. Trimming pared 3 bases from V and 4 bases from J, leaving 9 bases between. The CDR3 sequence is CASSLSGITEAFF. CDR3 coding DNA: TGTGCCAGCAGTTTGAGTGGGATCACTGAAGCTTTCTTT.

This CDR3 is CASSYSSENTEAFF. The CDR3 DNA is TGTGCCAGCAGTTACTCGTCCGAGAACACTGAAGCTTTCTTT. This chain links TRBV6-2 or TRBV6-3 with TRBJ1-1; D remains unclear. This CDR3 has 14 amino acids. Germline-derived CDR1 and CDR2 are MNHEY and SVGEGT. V was pared by 0 bases and J by 1 base, with 6 bases between.

This clonotype was seen repeatedly, ten times or more. The chain is built from TRBV28 and TRBJ2-7, with a possible D match to TRBD2 (6 bases). Germline loops: CDR1 MDHEN, CDR2 SYDVKM. The CDR3 totals 14 residues. V was clipped by 6 bases and J by 1 base, with 13 bases between them. Here the CDR3 reads CASRTDRGSYEQYF. DNA for the CDR3: TGTGCCAGCAGAACGGACCGGGGGTCCTACGAGCAGTACTTC.

This clonotype was detected once. The chain joins TRBV12-3 or TRBV12-4 to TRBJ1-1; D gene ambiguous. CDR3 length: 14 residues. The V and J ends lost 6 bases and 1 base respectively, with 12 bases between them. The CDR3 DNA sequence: TGTGCCAGCAGCCCCGTCAGTAGGAACACTGAAGCTTTCTTT. It codes for CASSPVSRNTEAFF.

V usage is TRBV15 and J usage is TRBJ2-5; perhaps TRBD2 as D (6 bases). With 8 bases removed from V and 5 bases from J, the gap between germline ends came to 18 bases. The V gene's germline CDR1 is LNHNV and CDR2 YYDKDF (reference sequence). The CDR3 runs 14 residues. Here the CDR3 reads CATCPGERGETQYF. Here the CDR3 DNA reads TGTGCCACCTGCCCGGGGGAGCGAGGCGAGACCCAGTACTTC.

This clonotype has a count of ten or more. The gene calls are TRBV30 and TRBJ1-2, with D tentatively TRBD1 (6 bases). CDR3 length equals 12 residues. Germline V gives CDR1 GTSNPN, CDR2 SVGIG (reference sequence). Trimming shortened V by 7 bases and J by 7 bases, and 16 bases separated the two germline ends. The DNA for the CDR3 is TGTGCCTACGGACAGACCTTTACTGGCTACACCTTC. It yields the protein CAYGQTFTGYTF.

This clonotype was counted between two and nine times. The chain combines TRBV5-8 with TRBJ2-7; D possibly corresponds to TRBD1 (5 bases). CDR3 length: 11 residues. From germline, CDR1 is SGHTS and CDR2 YDEGEE. Trimming cost V 4 bases and J 12 bases, with 14 bases left between them. The DNA for the CDR3 is TGTGCCAGCAGCGACGTCAGGGTAACGTACTTC. It yields the protein CASSDVRVTYF.

V usage is TRBV2 and J usage is TRBJ2-5, with 14 bases identical to TRBD2. The germline CDR1 and CDR2 sequences are SNHLY and FYNNEI. The CDR3 loop spans 17 amino acids. After removal of 6 bases from V and 2 bases from J, the junction contained 8 bases not matched to a gene. CDR3 region: CASRGTSGGLKQETQYF. DNA for the CDR3: TGTGCCAGCAGGGGGACTAGCGGGGGACTAAAACAAGAGACCCAGTACTTC.

The chain uses TRBV12-3 or TRBV12-4 and TRBJ2-7; 9 nucleotides align to TRBD1. V lost 5 bases, J lost 3 bases, and 5 bases stayed unmatched. The CDR3 spans 14 residues. The CDR3 sequence: CASSQQGALYEQYF. The CDR3 bases are TGTGCCAGCAGTCAACAGGGGGCTCTCTACGAGCAGTACTTC.

This chain connects TRBV7-9 to TRBJ2-2; D not resolved. The length of the CDR3 is 14 residues. CDR1 is SEHNR and CDR2 is FQNEAQ in the germline V gene (reference sequence). The ends were cut back, 1 base at V and 6 bases at J, with 9 bases in the middle. CDR3 in DNA: TGTGCCAGCAGCTTAGAGTATGCGGCCGGGGAGCTGTTTTTT. As protein: CASSLEYAAGELFF. The whole variable domain, filled in from reference TRBV7-9 and TRBJ2-2, reads DTGVSQNPRHKITKRGQNVTFRCDPISEHNRLYWYRQTLGQGPEFLTYFQNEAQLEKSRLLSDRFSAERPKGSFSTLEIQRTEQGDSAMYLCASSLEYAAGELFFGEGSRLTVL.

This clonotype was observed at least ten times. This chain joins TRBV6-1 and TRBJ2-2; 8 bases are shared with TRBD1. The CDR3 loop spans 17 amino acids. Germline V CDR1 and CDR2: MNHNS, SASEGT. Trimming removed 4 bases from V and 0 bases from J; junction bases left unmatched: 7. The CDR3 DNA sequence: TGTGCCAGCAGTGGGACAGGGCGAACCTCGAACACCGGGGAGCTGTTTTTT. Its translation is CASSGTGRTSNTGELFF.

This clonotype was recorded at least ten times. The rearrangement joins TRBV28 to TRBJ2-5, with D maybe TRBD2 (6 bases). CDR3 length equals 13 residues. In germline, CDR1 is MDHEN, CDR2 SYDVKM. Trimming took off 4 bases at V and 5 bases at J, with 11 bases between the two ends. CDR3 in DNA: TGTGCCAGCAGTTCCCGGGGGAGGGAGACCCAGTACTTC. This codes for CASSSRGRETQYF.

V usage is TRBV5-6 and J usage is TRBJ1-1; tentatively, D is TRBD1 (6 bases). This CDR3 is 16 amino acids long. Germline loops: CDR1 SGHDT, CDR2 YYEEEE. V lost 6 bases, J lost 1 base, and 19 bases lay in between. The CDR3 DNA follows: TGTGCCAGCACCACTTTTATGGGACAAACGAACACTGAAGCTTTCTTT. The encoded protein is CASTTFMGQTNTEAFF. The full variable domain, its missing parts supplied by reference TRBV5-6 and TRBJ1-1, is DAGVTQSPTHLIKTRGQQVTLRCSPKSGHDTVSWYQQALGQGPQFIFQYYEEEERQRGNFPDRFSGHQFPNYSSELNVNALLLGDSALYLCASTTFMGQTNTEAFFGQGTRLTVV.

This clonotype was found a few times. This chain links TRBV6-1 with TRBJ1-1; 10 bases are shared with TRBD1. Losses at the gene ends were 5 bases for V and 5 bases for J; bases not matched to a gene: 8. This CDR3 has 15 amino acids. The germline CDR1 and CDR2 sequences are MNHNS and SASEGT. CDR3 DNA sequence: TGTGCCAGCAGTCGACCGGGACAGGGGTGGACTGAAGCTTTCTTT. Encoded protein: CASSRPGQGWTEAFF.